This record covers a single T cell receptor delta chain. This clone was observed a handful of times. What this receptor recognizes is not known. The protein recorded in TCRdb matches a much larger clone and deviates from this DNA's translation at residue 9, suggesting a read error; the protein here is obtained by translating the DNA. The library relied on multiplex PCR. Reads for this sample came from an Illumina MiSeq. Every sorted gammadelta T cell sample had both its TCR gamma (TRG) and TCR delta (TRD) chains sequenced. For the original study's pipeline: The repertoire analyses drew on clonotype tree plots, the accumulated frequency of the top 20 clonotypes, and diversity index (DI) and D75 metrics. TCRdb called clones anew from the public reads via CATT; matching DNA rows were later pooled. The V and J calls here are based on TCRdb, not the publication. Recorded for this sample are about 51,000 delta-chain clones; 1.5% to 2% of them occurred a single time. The ten largest clones represent approximately 25% of the sample.

The sample comes from a study of γδ T cells in repeated Plasmodium falciparum infection (dated by TCRdb to about 2021). Background for the entire study: In the natural-infection arm, Malian children exposed to intense seasonal malaria transmission were enrolled and compared against age and gender matched Australian children. Four or five malaria-naive U.S. adults underwent four controlled human malaria infections by bites from P. falciparum NF54-infected Anopheles stephensi mosquitoes over around 590 days. In the study, the shaping of the human gammadelta T cell repertoire by repeated Plasmodium falciparum infection was examined using natural infection in Mali and controlled human malaria infection. The gammadelta TCR repertoires from Mali were analysed in two ways: cross-sectionally during periods with no transmission, and longitudinally across episodes of acute febrile malaria. Samples from controlled-infection subjects were taken at baseline, right before selected infections, and 21 days after each infection.

Vgamma9/Vdelta2+ and Vdelta2-negative gammadelta T cell populations were flow-sorted from peripheral blood mononuclear cells for bulk TCR repertoire analysis. Counted from cysteine to phenylalanine, this CDR3 has 14 amino acids. CDR3 DNA is the only sequence kept; it has 42 bases, read in frame from the first base. Trimming takes 0 bases off V and 6 bases off J; junction bases not matched to a gene: 5. The germline V gene sets CDR1 to GEAIGNYY and CDR2 to EKD. Results the study describes overall, beyond this receptor: Waves of new clonotype selection in Vdelta2-negative, largely Vdelta1+, gammadelta TCR repertoires appeared to be driven by repeated controlled infections. Vgamma9/Vdelta2+ TCR repertoires showed a highly stable polyclonal repertoire over time and infection, with many inter-individual overlapping TCRgamma sequences. Generalizability was limited because the Malian cohort came from a small rural village made up predominantly of one ethnic group. Compared with the repertoires of Australian children, the Vdelta2-negative gammadelta TCR repertoires of Malian children appeared more clonally expanded, less diverse and less shared. The controlled-infection cohort was small, limiting analysis of inter-individual variability in gammadelta T cell responses.

The chain joins TRDV2 to TRDJ1; a stretch of 8 junction bases matches TRDD3. Matching the DNA to germline supplied the J gene, which TCRdb does not give. The sequence came from a pool of human donors (malaria-infected and uninfected, not separated). The sequencing sample was made of gamma-delta T cells from blood. At the DNA level, the sequence is TGTGCCTGTGACACCATGGGGGATGAGCATAAACTCATCTTT. The encoded protein is CACDTMGDEHKLIF.